This TCR beta chain stems from a study of T cells in Graves' hyperthyroidism and ophthalmopathy. Study context: Peripheral blood collection took place at initial diagnosis, before any treatment.

Study findings and constraints: With a median lead of 6.5 months before onset, the model predicted ophthalmopathy. Blood shared most expanded thyroid clonotypes above 0.001.

Amplification of TCR beta CDR3 regions used RNA as the template. Researchers ran a first-round RT-PCR on the TCR CDR3 using the HTBI primer set. TCRdb processed the multiplex PCR reads anew with MiXCR; each CDR3 protein has one entry. Of about 330,000 distinct CDR3 sequences detected, approximately 14% appear once; the ten largest clones hold around 32%. Thyroid ultrasound and orbital computed tomography, with clinical symptoms and serum thyroxine and TRAb, informed diagnoses. This clonotype was seen a single time. What it binds is not known. V gave up 6 bases and J gave up 0 bases, with 17 bases separating them. The germline CDR1 and CDR2 sequences are DFQATT and SNEGSKA (reference sequence). The CDR3 length is 15 residues.

The chain carries TRBV20-1 and TRBJ2-5, with no clear D. This TCR came from a woman aged 40 to 55 with Graves' ophthalmopathy. The sequenced material came from blood. CDR3 nucleotide sequence: TGCAGTGCCCCGAAGTATGGTCAGAACCAAGAGACCCAGTACTTC. Encoded protein: CSAPKYGQNQETQYF.